The 13 T cell receptor beta chains in this list originate from one sample, sequenced in a study of blood T cell repertoires in COVID-19. Some clones are missing from TCRdb's copy, which holds only in-frame ones; the method was immunoSEQ multiplex PCR. The sample includes 300,000 to 400,000 clones, roughly 87% of them seen just once. Source material: PBMCs or T cells enriched from blood (not recorded which). The origin of the receptors is a woman aged 30 to 39 who had recovered from COVID-19.

This clone appeared once. The chain is built from TRBV9 and TRBJ2-7, with 8 nucleotides matching TRBD1. Germline assignment: CDR1 SGDLS and CDR2 YYNGEE. V lost 3 bases to trimming and J lost 2 bases; unmatched junction nucleotides: 7. The CDR3 has 15 amino acids. CDR3 protein: CASSAEGTGPYEQYF. DNA of the CDR3: TGTGCCAGCAGCGCCGAAGGGACAGGACCCTACGAGCAGTACTTC.

This clone has a handful of counts. The chain uses TRBV5-1 and TRBJ1-2; no firm D call. The germline V gene has CDR1 SGHRS and CDR2 YFSETQ. This CDR3 is built from 13 residues. Trimming cost V 0 bases and J 6 bases, with 9 bases left between them. The chain's CDR3 is CASSLEVGNGYTF. CDR3 nucleotides: TGCGCCAGCAGCTTGGAGGTCGGGAATGGCTACACCTTC.

The chain carries TRBV2 and TRBJ1-2, with D unclear. The CDR3 is made up of 12 amino acids. Trimming took 6 bases from V and 6 from J, leaving 11 bases between them. Per germline, CDR1 SNHLY and CDR2 FYNNEI. The DNA of the CDR3 is TGTGCCAGCAGAGCGAAAAGTCATGGCTACACCTTC. This sequence encodes CASRAKSHGYTF.

For the CDR3, the DNA is TGTGCCAGCAGCTTAGCGTCGTTTCCAGAGACCCAGTACTTC. Translation gives CASSLASFPETQYF. The chain uses TRBV7-9 and TRBJ2-5; no firm D call. The ends were cut back, 0 bases at V and 4 bases at J, with 9 bases in the middle. The germline V gene encodes CDR1 SEHNR and CDR2 FQNEAQ (reference sequence). The CDR3 is 14 amino acids.

The rearrangement uses TRBV6-1 and TRBJ1-1; no clear D. There are 18 residues in the CDR3. Germline values: CDR1 MNHNS, CDR2 SASEGT. V lost 0 bases, J lost 1 base, and 18 bases lay in between. CDR3 in DNA: TGTGCCAGCAGTGAAGCATCCTTCTCAGGAACTCAGAACACTGAAGCTTTCTTT. It yields the protein CASSEASFSGTQNTEAFF.

The genes are TRBV7-6 and TRBJ2-2, with 7 nucleotides matching TRBD1. The V gene's germline CDR1 is SGHVS and CDR2 FNYEAQ. CDR3 length: 14 residues. V gave up 8 bases and J gave up 2 bases; unmatched junction bases: 5. For the CDR3, the DNA is TGTGCCAGCGCGAAGGGGGCAAACACCGGGGAGCTGTTTTTT. It translates to CASAKGANTGELFF.

With respect to this clone: The same CDR3 also results from other DNA sequences found in this sample. The J gene is TRBJ2-2, the V gene TRBV4-3; no clear D. Germline V lookup: CDR1 LGHNA, CDR2 YSLEER. This CDR3 spans 14 amino acids. Trimming cost V 0 bases and J 5 bases, with 7 bases left between them. CDR3 residues: CASSQDRGTGELFF. The CDR3 DNA follows: TGCGCCAGCAGCCAAGATAGAGGTACCGGGGAGCTGTTTTTT.

This clone was detected once. The chain has TRBV13 and TRBJ1-2, with D possibly being TRBD1 (5 bases). Germline V CDR1 and CDR2: PRHDT, FYEKMQ (reference sequence). Trimming stripped 0 bases from V and 7 bases from J, with 12 bases between. This CDR3 region has 14 residues. CDR3 protein: CASSLGTDPRGYTF. In DNA, the CDR3 is TGTGCCAGCAGCTTAGGGACAGATCCTCGTGGCTACACCTTC.

The chain uses TRBV7-2 and TRBJ1-5; D is undetermined. Germline V gene sequence: CDR1 SGHTA, CDR2 FQGNSA. Trimming removed 3 bases from V and 2 bases from J, with 8 bases in between. The CDR3 is made up of 14 amino acids. The CDR3 nucleotides read TGTGCCAGCAGCTTGGGCAGTGGCAATCAGCCCCAGCATTTT. Its translation is CASSLGSGNQPQHF. Based on the CDR3 plus reference TRBV7-2 and TRBJ1-5, the full variable domain is GAGVSQSPSNKVTEKGKDVELRCDPISGHTALYWYRQSLGQGLEFLIYFQGNSAPDKSGLPSDRFSAERTGGSVSTLTIQRTQQEDSAVYLCASSLGSGNQPQHFGDGTRLSIL.

V usage is TRBV3-1 (or the pseudogene TRBV3-2) and J usage is TRBJ1-6, with 8 bases aligning to TRBD1. Germline V gives CDR1 LGHDT, CDR2 YNNKEL (reference sequence). CDR3 length: 14 amino acids. With 3 bases clipped from V and 9 bases from J, the junction kept 4 bases outside the gene matches. The CDR3 region is CASSQVDRGSPLHF. The CDR3 DNA sequence: TGTGCCAGCAGCCAGGTAGACAGGGGTTCACCCCTCCACTTT.

The chain recombines TRBV19 with TRBJ1-6, with 9 positions matching TRBD1. The CDR3 has 14 amino acids. Trimming cost V 4 bases and J 7 bases; bases outside gene matches: 2. Per the germline V gene, CDR1 is LNHDA and CDR2 is SQIVND (reference sequence). CDR3 protein: CASSRGTGNSPLHF. The CDR3 coding sequence is TGTGCCAGTAGTAGGGGGACAGGGAATTCACCCCTCCACTTT.

The chain links TRBV7-6 to TRBJ2-5; the match to TRBD2 covers 11 bases. The CDR3 runs 17 residues. V was clipped by 6 bases and J by 3 bases; unmatched bases: 12. Germline V gene lookup returns CDR1 SGHVS and CDR2 FNYEAQ. CDR3: CASRLPTSGTAKETQYF. The CDR3 nucleotides read TGTGCCAGCAGACTTCCGACTAGCGGGACCGCAAAAGAGACCCAGTACTTC.

V gene TRBV6-1 combines with J gene TRBJ1-1; 9 bases align to TRBD1. The CDR3 has 15 residues. With V trimmed by 4 bases and J by 1 base, 4 bases remained unmatched. Germline V gene data show CDR1 as MNHNS and CDR2 as SASEGT. The CDR3 sequence: CASSGWGQGNTEAFF. As DNA, the CDR3 is TGTGCCAGCAGTGGCTGGGGACAGGGGAACACTGAAGCTTTCTTT.